Listed here is a single TCR beta chain. The antigen is not known. The patients all showed relapse after autologous stem cell transplantation, while their brentuximab vedotin exposure varied. These data belong to a study of PD-1 blockade in classical Hodgkin lymphoma. Study-level results: By C4D1 there was a significant rise in CD4+ TCR diversity but not in CD8+ TCR diversity.

The CDR3 is made up of 12 amino acids. The V gene lost 3 bases and the J gene lost 7 bases, with 7 bases spanning the gap. Per germline, CDR1 SGHRS and CDR2 YFSETQ. Measured with immunoSEQ multiplex PCR; TCRdb has only the in-frame clones, and not every one. The top ten hold about 8% of the sample, which has 70,000 or so clones, more than 85% seen once. The receptor's source is a human donor with classical Hodgkin lymphoma. The V gene is TRBV5-1, the J gene TRBJ2-2; D is undetermined. Material: peripheral blood mononuclear cells (PBMCs), obtained at baseline. The chain's CDR3 is CASSSQNGELFF. The CDR3, as DNA: TGCGCCAGCAGCTCACAGAACGGGGAGCTGTTTTTT.